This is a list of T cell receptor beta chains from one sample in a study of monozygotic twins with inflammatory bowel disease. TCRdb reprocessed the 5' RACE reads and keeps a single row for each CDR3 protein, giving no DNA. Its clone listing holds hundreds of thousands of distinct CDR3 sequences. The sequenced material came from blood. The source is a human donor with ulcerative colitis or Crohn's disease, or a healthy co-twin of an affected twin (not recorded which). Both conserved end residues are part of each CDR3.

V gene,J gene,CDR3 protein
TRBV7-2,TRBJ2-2,CASSLQGARAGELFF
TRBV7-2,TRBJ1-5,CASSLQGFDRPQHF
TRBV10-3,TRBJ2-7,CAISERASVSYEQYF
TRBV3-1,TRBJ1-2,CASSQSMGGNYGYTF
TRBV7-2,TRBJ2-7,CASSLGGQFYSGEQYF
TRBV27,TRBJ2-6,CASSAGPGTSGANVLTF
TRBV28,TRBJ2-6,CASSLSKAGPGANVLTF
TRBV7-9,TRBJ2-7,CASSSNRDGRSYEQCF
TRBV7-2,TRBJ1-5,CASSLSNSNQPQHF
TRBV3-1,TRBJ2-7,CASSETSGGNEQYF
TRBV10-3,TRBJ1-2,CAISGADTGYTF
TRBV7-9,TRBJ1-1,CASSEGTTEAFF
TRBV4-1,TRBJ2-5,CASSQDPPSPAETQYF
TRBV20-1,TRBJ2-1,CSGDSYNEQFF
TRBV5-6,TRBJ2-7,CASSSGLALEQYF
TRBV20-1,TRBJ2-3,CSARDQRTSGRAPSTDTQYF
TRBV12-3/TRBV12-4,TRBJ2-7,CASSLALQGNYEQYF
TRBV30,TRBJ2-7,CAWTQRLAGDYEQYF
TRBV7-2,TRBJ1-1,CASSFVPSDRNTEAFF
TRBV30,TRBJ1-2,CAQMGANYGYTF